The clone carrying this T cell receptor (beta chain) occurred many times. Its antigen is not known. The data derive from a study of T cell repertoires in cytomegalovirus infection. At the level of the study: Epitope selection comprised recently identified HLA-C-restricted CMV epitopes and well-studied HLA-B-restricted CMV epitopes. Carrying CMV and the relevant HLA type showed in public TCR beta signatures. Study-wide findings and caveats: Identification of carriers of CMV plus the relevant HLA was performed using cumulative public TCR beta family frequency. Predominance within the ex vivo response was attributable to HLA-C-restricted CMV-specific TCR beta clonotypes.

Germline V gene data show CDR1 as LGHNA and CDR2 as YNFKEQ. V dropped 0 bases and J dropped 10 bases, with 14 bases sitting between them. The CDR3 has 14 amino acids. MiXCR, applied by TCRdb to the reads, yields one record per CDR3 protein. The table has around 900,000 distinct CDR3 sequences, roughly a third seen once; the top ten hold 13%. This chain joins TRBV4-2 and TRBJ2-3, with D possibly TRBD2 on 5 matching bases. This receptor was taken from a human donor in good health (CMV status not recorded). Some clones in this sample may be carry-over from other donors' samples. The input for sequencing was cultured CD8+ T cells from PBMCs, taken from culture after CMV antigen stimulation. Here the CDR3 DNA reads TGTGCCAGCAGCCAAGATCGAGCCGCGGGTTCGCAGTATTTT. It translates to CASSQDRAAGSQYF.